This is a list of T cell receptor beta chains from one sample in a study of OX40 agonist ivuxolimab in advanced cancers. The assay was immunoSEQ multiplex PCR, and TCRdb's table has in-frame clones only and misses some. In the table there are about 18,000 clones, around 78% of which are singletons. Material: CD4+ or CD8+ T cells sorted from blood, obtained in a trial of the OX40 agonist ivuxolimab. These TCRs come from an adult with an advanced solid tumor such as melanoma, head and neck, liver or kidney cancer. Both conserved end residues are part of each CDR3. D genes are given only for firm matches. Size tells how often a clone was seen (once, few, many) or the class of an expanded clone, and some rows leave it out.

.	15	TRBD1	TRBV30	TRBJ1-3	CAWRRGQSSGNTIYF	TGTGCCTGGAGGCGGGGACAGAGCTCTGGAAACACCATATATTTT
.	14	.	TRBV6-5	TRBJ1-3	CASSYGNSGNTIYF	TGTGCCAGCAGTTATGGGAACTCTGGAAACACCATATATTTT
few	15	.	TRBV9	TRBJ2-7	CASSVRAARAYEQYF	TGTGCCAGCAGCGTAAGGGCTGCGCGGGCTTACGAGCAGTACTTC
.	15	.	TRBV6-1	TRBJ2-2	CASRQGGPNTGELFF	TGTGCCAGCAGGCAGGGGGGGCCGAACACCGGGGAGCTGTTTTTT
.	15	.	TRBV5-1	TRBJ2-3	CASSLEGGGTDTQYF	TGCGCCAGCAGCTTGGAAGGGGGAGGCACAGATACGCAGTATTTT
.	15	TRBD1	TRBV6-1	TRBJ2-2	CASRAGTGDTGELFF	TGTGCCAGCAGGGCCGGGACAGGGGACACCGGGGAGCTGTTTTTT
.	13	.	TRBV6-6	TRBJ1-1	CASTPEGRTEAFF	TGTGCCAGCACACCCGAGGGGCGCACTGAAGCTTTCTTT
.	14	.	TRBV27	TRBJ2-5	CASSWGGGDGTQYF	TGTGCCAGCAGTTGGGGCGGGGGCGACGGGACCCAGTACTTC
.	17	.	TRBV10-3	TRBJ2-2	CAISESMGEVDTGELFF	TGTGCCATCAGTGAGTCGATGGGGGAAGTTGACACCGGGGAGCTGTTTTTT
.	22	.	TRBV7-3	TRBJ2-7	CASKSRGSGGACRMPKRYEQYF	TGTGCCAGCAAGTCAAGGGGCAGTGGGGGAGCGTGTAGGATGCCAAAACGCTACGAGCAGTACTTC
.	15	TRBD1	TRBV5-1	TRBJ1-4	CASSLVGQVNEKLFF	TGCGCCAGCAGCTTGGTGGGACAGGTCAATGAAAAACTGTTTTTT
once	15	.	TRBV25-1	TRBJ1-1	CASSDLAAMNTEAFF	TGTGCCAGCAGTGACCTGGCAGCAATGAACACTGAAGCTTTCTTT
.	13	.	TRBV28	TRBJ1-4	CAERHPTNEKLFF	TGTGCCGAACGACACCCAACTAATGAAAAACTGTTTTTT
.	13	.	TRBV4-2	TRBJ2-3	CASSQDAADTQYF	TGTGCCAGCAGCCAGGATGCGGCAGATACGCAGTATTTT
few	14	.	TRBV5-6	TRBJ2-7	CASSLGASPHEQYF	TGTGCCAGCAGCTTGGGTGCCAGCCCCCACGAGCAGTACTTC
.	13	.	TRBV12-5	TRBJ2-6	CASGASGANVLTF	TGTGCTAGTGGTGCCTCTGGGGCCAACGTCCTGACTTTC
.	16	.	TRBV4-3	TRBJ2-3	CASSQDPSGITDTQYF	TGCGCCAGCAGCCAAGATCCGTCAGGGATCACAGATACGCAGTATTTT
.	13	.	TRBV7-6	TRBJ1-6	CASSLVFGSPLHF	TGTGCCAGCAGCTTAGTTTTCGGTTCACCCCTCCACTTT
.	14	.	TRBV5-4	TRBJ2-1	CASSLDIVAREQFF	TGTGCCAGCAGCTTGGACATCGTGGCGCGGGAGCAGTTCTTC
few	17	.	TRBV4-3	TRBJ2-1	CASSQGPGTQSYNEQFF	TGCGCCAGCAGCCAAGGCCCCGGGACTCAGTCCTACAATGAGCAGTTCTTC
.	14	.	TRBV6-1	TRBJ2-7	CASSGAAGEYEQYF	TGTGCCAGCAGTGGCGCGGCTGGGGAGTACGAGCAGTACTTC
once	12	.	TRBV6-4	TRBJ2-1	CASSEWVVEQFF	TGTGCCAGCAGTGAATGGGTAGTTGAGCAGTTCTTC
.	14	TRBD1	TRBV5-1	TRBJ1-2	CASSSGTGTYGYTF	TGCGCCAGCAGCTCCGGGACAGGGACCTATGGCTACACCTTC
few	15	.	TRBV5-4	TRBJ2-2	CASSPPSRETGELFF	TGTGCCAGCAGTCCCCCTTCCCGGGAAACCGGGGAGCTGTTTTTT
.	15	.	TRBV9	TRBJ2-7	CASSVDSGSGYEQYF	TGTGCCAGCAGCGTAGATTCAGGGTCTGGCTACGAGCAGTACTTC
.	14	.	TRBV7-2	TRBJ2-7	CASSLAEASYEQYF	TGTGCCAGCAGCTTAGCGGAGGCTTCCTACGAGCAGTACTTC
.	16	TRBD1	TRBV28	TRBJ2-3	CASSSQGVLLTDTQYF	TGTGCCAGCAGTTCACAGGGGGTACTTCTCACAGATACGCAGTATTTT
.	16	.	TRBV9	TRBJ2-6	CASSAQGISGANVLTF	TGTGCCAGCAGCGCACAAGGGATCTCTGGGGCCAACGTCCTGACTTTC
.	16	TRBD1	TRBV18	TRBJ2-4	CASSDSLTGGANIQYF	TGTGCCAGCTCAGACTCCTTAACAGGGGGCGCAAACATTCAGTACTTC
.	17	TRBD2	TRBV4-3	TRBJ2-1	CASSPGVAGVSYNEQFF	TGCGCCAGCAGCCCGGGGGTGGCGGGAGTCTCCTACAATGAGCAGTTCTTC
.	15	.	TRBV27	TRBJ2-3	CASTLGGSRTDTQYF	TGTGCCAGCACCCTCGGAGGGTCTAGGACAGATACGCAGTATTTT
once	17	.	TRBV28	TRBJ2-4	CASSFQGLTLAKNIQYF	TGTGCCAGCAGTTTCCAGGGCCTCACCTTAGCCAAAAACATTCAGTACTTC
few	14	.	TRBV7-2	TRBJ1-1	CASSFHAGRPEAFF	TGTGCCAGCAGCTTCCATGCAGGGAGGCCTGAAGCTTTCTTT
.	16	.	TRBV21-1	TRBJ2-7	CASSRSKLGAGLEQYF	TGTGCCAGCAGCAGGTCAAAACTTGGCGCGGGCCTCGAGCAGTACTTC
.	13	.	TRBV18	TRBJ1-1	CASTAGGSTEAFF	TGTGCCAGCACGGCGGGGGGGTCCACTGAAGCTTTCTTT
.	14	.	TRBV28	TRBJ1-2	CASNSRGQYYGYTF	TGTGCCAGCAATAGTCGGGGGCAGTACTATGGCTACACCTTC
.	15	.	TRBV6-5	TRBJ1-5	CASRGKGGADQPQHF	TGTGCCAGCAGGGGAAAGGGGGGGGCGGATCAGCCCCAGCATTTT
once	14	.	TRBV5-1	TRBJ1-6	CASSGSSYNSPLHF	TGCGCCAGCAGTGGGAGCTCCTATAATTCACCCCTCCACTTT
.	13	.	TRBV19	TRBJ1-1	CASSKQGDTEAFF	TGTGCCAGTAGTAAGCAGGGTGACACTGAAGCTTTCTTT